The rows below give T cell receptor beta chains drawn from one sample of a study of tumor-infiltrating lymphocytes in oesophageal squamous cell carcinoma. MiXCR, applied by TCRdb to the PCR reads, yields one record per CDR3 protein. The table lists 9,000 to 13,000 distinct CDR3 sequences, 57% of them singletons. Sequences were obtained from esophageal tumor tissue. All receptors derive from a male donor with esophageal squamous cell carcinoma. The CDR3 runs from the conserved cysteine through the conserved F or W. A D gene is named only where the DNA matches it firmly. The listing skips clone size in some rows; elsewhere it reads once, few, many or a size class.

clone_size,v_call,j_call,d_call,cdr3_length,cdr3_aa,cdr3_nt
-,TRBV5-6,TRBJ2-1,-,15,CASSLAWVTRDEQFF,TGTGCCAGCAGCTTGGCCTGGGTAACACGCGATGAGCAGTTCTTC
many,TRBV10-2,TRBJ1-6,TRBD1,16,CASSKNPGQGDSPLHF,TGCGCCAGCAGTAAAAATCCGGGACAGGGGGATTCACCCCTCCACTTT
-,TRBV7-2,TRBJ2-3,TRBD2,15,CASSSNAGELDTQYF,TGTGCCAGCAGCTCCAACGCGGGAGAACTGGATACGCAGTATTTT
-,TRBV7-6,TRBJ2-1,TRBD2,15,CASSYGTSGYNEQFF,TGTGCTAGCAGCTACGGGACTAGCGGCTACAATGAGCAGTTCTTC
-,TRBV5-4,TRBJ2-1,TRBD1,15,CASSPTGFSYNEQFF,TGTGCCAGCAGTCCGACAGGGTTCTCCTACAATGAGCAGTTCTTC
few,TRBV9,TRBJ2-5,TRBD2,18,CASSPLTGTSGRGETQYF,TGTGCCAGCAGCCCGTTGACCGGGACTAGCGGGAGGGGGGAGACCCAGTACTTC
few,TRBV13,TRBJ2-7,-,15,CASSLSLQGMDEQYF,TGTGCCAGCAGCTTATCCCTACAGGGTATGGATGAGCAGTACTTC
-,TRBV7-4,TRBJ2-1,TRBD2,16,CASSWPGLETYNEQFF,TGTGCCAGCAGCTGGCCGGGACTAGAGACATACAATGAGCAGTTCTTC
-,TRBV7-3,TRBJ2-3,TRBD2,15,CASSLGTSGTDTQYF,TGTGCCAGCAGCCTAGGGACTAGCGGTACAGATACGCAGTATTTT
-,TRBV10-1,TRBJ2-3,-,13,CASRDSRTDTQYF,TGCGCCAGCAGAGACTCGAGAACAGATACGCAGTATTTT
-,TRBV7-3,TRBJ1-2,-,15,CASSSTPGRIYGYTF,TGTGCCAGCAGCTCCACCCCCGGGCGAATCTATGGCTACACCTTC
few,TRBV7-8,TRBJ2-5,TRBD1,16,CASRLGGQGYQETQYF,TGTGCCAGCAGGTTGGGGGGACAGGGCTACCAAGAGACCCAGTACTTC
-,TRBV5-8,TRBJ2-7,TRBD2,17,CASSLDRLAGDYNEQYF,TGTGCCAGCAGCTTAGACCGACTAGCGGGAGACTACAATGAGCAGTACTTC
-,TRBV12-3/TRBV12-4,TRBJ1-2,-,13,CASSRPQEGGYTF,TGTGCCAGCAGTCGGCCCCAGGAGGGGGGCTACACCTTC
-,TRBV28,TRBJ2-6,-,16,CASSISGDSGANVLTF,TGTGCCAGCAGTATCTCAGGGGACTCTGGGGCCAACGTCCTGACTTTC
-,TRBV5-3,TRBJ2-7,-,15,CASSLSLQGTDEQYF,TGTGCCAGCAGCTTATCCCTACAGGGTACGGATGAGCAGTACTTC
-,TRBV6-2/TRBV6-3,TRBJ2-7,-,10,CASGHYEQYF,TGTGCCAGCGGACACTACGAGCAGTACTTC
-,TRBV7-9,TRBJ1-1,-,12,CASSFGNTEAFF,TGTGCCAGCAGCTTCGGGAACACTGAAGCTTTCTTT
medium-sized,TRBV5-5,TRBJ2-5,-,13,CASSSTGGETQYF,TGTGCCAGCAGCTCGACAGGAGGGGAGACCCAGTACTTC
-,TRBV11-3,TRBJ2-1,TRBD2,16,CASSLGLAGGYNEQFF,TGTGCCAGCAGCCTGGGACTAGCGGGAGGGTACAATGAGCAGTTCTTC
-,TRBV7-2,TRBJ1-1,TRBD1,13,CASSSGQILVAFF,TGTGCCAGCAGCTCGGGACAGATCCTTGTAGCTTTCTTT
many,TRBV19,TRBJ1-1,-,14,CASSIEDRGSEAFF,TGTGCCAGTAGTATAGAGGATCGGGGTTCTGAAGCTTTCTTT
-,TRBV12-3/TRBV12-4,TRBJ2-3,-,12,CATAPSTDTQYF,TGTGCCACGGCACCAAGCACAGATACGCAGTATTTT
-,TRBV7-9,TRBJ2-5,TRBD2,16,CASSRTGLAGAETQYF,TGTGCTAGCAGCAGAACGGGACTAGCGGGCGCGGAGACCCAGTACTTC
-,TRBV28,TRBJ2-1,-,12,CASAVLSAEQFF,TGTGCCAGCGCGGTTCTTTCGGCTGAGCAGTTCTTC
many,TRBV7-2,TRBJ2-1,TRBD2,16,CASSLPRVVGGNEQFF,TGTGCCAGCAGCTTACCGCGAGTGGTGGGGGGGAATGAGCAGTTCTTC
-,TRBV7-2,TRBJ2-5,TRBD2,16,CASSLGREGRGETQYF,TGTGCCAGCAGCTTAGGGCGGGAGGGCCGAGGAGAGACCCAGTACTTC
many,TRBV24-1,TRBJ2-7,-,13,CATRGTGSYEQYF,TGTGCCACCAGGGGGACGGGGTCCTACGAGCAGTACTTC
-,TRBV7-2,TRBJ2-7,-,15,CASSHARGAGYEQYF,TGTGCCAGCAGCCATGCCCGTGGGGCAGGCTACGAGCAGTACTTC
once,TRBV6-8,TRBJ2-7,TRBD1,14,CASKRTGASYEQYF,TGTGCCAGCAAACGGACAGGGGCGTCCTACGAGCAGTACTTC
few,TRBV7-2,TRBJ2-5,-,15,CASSLRQGKRETQYF,TGTGCCAGCAGCTTAAGGCAGGGGAAACGAGAGACCCAGTACTTC
once,TRBV7-8,TRBJ2-3,-,15,CASSLGTLGNSPLHF,TGTGCCAGCAGCTTGGGGACCCTGGGCAATTCACCCCTCCACTTC
-,TRBV7-2,TRBJ2-7,TRBD2,14,CASSFGAGAYEQYF,TGTGCCAGCAGCTTCGGAGCGGGAGCTTACGAGCAGTACTTC
few,TRBV7-2,TRBJ2-4,-,16,CASSLTGQSTKNIQYF,TGTGCCAGCAGCTTAACGGGGCAAAGCACCAAAAACATTCAGTACTTC
-,TRBV7-8,TRBJ2-7,-,11,CASSSAYEQYF,TGTGCCAGCAGCTCTGCCTACGAGCAGTACTTC
few,TRBV7-2,TRBJ2-2,TRBD2,17,CASSRLAGATNTGELFF,TGTGCCAGCAGCCGACTAGCGGGGGCGACAAACACCGGGGAGCTGTTTTTT
-,TRBV24-1,TRBJ2-3,-,15,CATSAPQGHTDTQYF,TGTGCCACCAGTGCCCCCCAGGGGCACACAGATACGCAGTATTTT